The 18 T cell receptor beta chains reported below all come from one sample, sequenced in a study of vaccination and CD4 T cells after COVID-19. Oncomine TCR Beta short-read sequencing was applied to DNA from cultured CD4+ T cells. Via MiXCR, TCRdb re-called the PCR reads, giving one row per CDR3 protein. The repertoire holds more than 15,000 distinct CDR3 sequences, with roughly 47% as singletons. No cognate antigen is known for these TCRs. Indicated treatment: approximately nine-day PBMC culture with coronavirus spike peptide pools or control peptides (ViraFEST assay). Specimen: CD4+ T cells from blood, cultured in vitro, collected before SARS-CoV-2 vaccination. The receptors originated from a human donor who had recovered from COVID-19.

The chain has TRBV30 and TRBJ1-1, with D possibly being TRBD1 (5 bases). V lost 2 bases to trimming and J lost 1 base, with 11 bases between them. The CDR3 is 14 residues long. Germline CDR1 GTSNPN, CDR2 SVGIG (reference sequence). CDR3 protein: CAWSPPGGNTEAFF. The CDR3 DNA sequence: TGTGCCTGGAGTCCACCTGGGGGGAACACTGAAGCTTTCTTT.

The chain is built from TRBV28 and TRBJ1-2, with 8 nucleotides matching TRBD1. The J segment lost 7 bases and the V segment lost 5 bases, leaving 9 bases of the junction unmatched. Germline values: CDR1 MDHEN, CDR2 SYDVKM. CDR3 length equals 14 residues. CDR3 region: CASSGRGRSSGYTF. The CDR3 DNA reads TGTGCCAGCAGTGGCAGGGGGCGTTCAAGTGGCTACACCTTC.

The chain combines TRBV11-3 with TRBJ1-2; D is uncertain. Germline CDR1 reads SGHNT; CDR2 reads YENEEA. V was pared by 1 base and J by 3 bases, with 12 bases between. This CDR3 contains 15 residues. CDR3 loop: CASSLVGVSDYGYTF. The CDR3 nucleotides are TGTGCCAGCAGCTTAGTCGGGGTTTCGGACTATGGCTACACCTTC.

This clonotype showed up just a few times. The chain couples TRBV20-1 to TRBJ1-1; possible D gene TRBD1, 6 bases. The CDR3 covers 13 residues. The V and J ends lost 2 bases and 8 bases respectively, with 15 bases between them. Germline CDR1 is DFQATT and CDR2 is SNEGSKA (reference sequence). The CDR3 DNA reads as TGCAGTGCTAGAAGAGGGGGGGCTGTAGAAGCTTTCTTT. Translation: CSARRGGAVEAFF.

The chain employs TRBV27 and TRBJ1-3; possibly TRBD1 for D (5 bases). This CDR3 has 16 residues. The ends were cut back, 4 bases at V and 2 bases at J, with 15 bases in the middle. The germline V gene has CDR1 MNHEY and CDR2 SMNVEV (reference sequence). CDR3 sequence reads: CASSYMSSGPGNTIYF. The CDR3 bases are TGTGCCAGCAGTTACATGTCATCGGGGCCTGGAAACACCATATATTTT.

This clonotype was seen a few times. The chain joins TRBV27 to TRBJ2-3; D possibly corresponds to TRBD1 (5 bases). Germline V gene sequence: CDR1 MNHEY, CDR2 SMNVEV (reference sequence). V was cut by 1 base and J by 0 bases, with 11 bases left in between. This CDR3 region has 16 residues. This CDR3 is CASSLYGASSTDTQYF. The CDR3 DNA reads as TGTGCCAGCAGTTTATATGGGGCTTCTAGCACAGATACGCAGTATTTT.

This chain uses TRBV12-3 or TRBV12-4 with TRBJ1-1; 8 bases are a match to TRBD1. The CDR3 is made up of 11 amino acids. The V segment lost 6 bases and the J segment 8 bases; nucleotides outside the gene matches: 2. The CDR3 region is CASRRDREAFF. The DNA for the CDR3 is TGTGCCAGCAGACGGGACAGGGAAGCTTTCTTT.

This clonotype was observed a handful of times. The CDR3 DNA is TGTGCCAGCAGTGCCGGGACAGGAAAAGCTTTCTTT. Its protein is CASSAGTGKAFF. The chain carries TRBV12-3 or TRBV12-4 and TRBJ1-1; 8 nucleotides agree with TRBD1. The CDR3 totals 12 residues. V gave up 5 bases and J gave up 9 bases; unmatched junction bases: 5.

The gene calls are TRBV7-9 and TRBJ2-7; TRBD1 matches 9 bases. Trimming at V came to 5 bases and at J to 2 bases, leaving 4 bases not matched to a gene. CDR1 is SEHNR and CDR2 is FQNEAQ in the germline V gene (reference sequence). The CDR3 has 14 amino acids. CDR3 loop: CASSPRTGAYEQYF. The CDR3 nucleotides are TGTGCCAGCAGCCCCCGGACAGGGGCCTACGAGCAGTACTTC.

The rearrangement links TRBV6-1 to TRBJ2-7; a possible D gene is TRBD1 (6 bases). Trimming shortened V by 2 bases and J by 7 bases, and 21 bases separated the two germline ends. The CDR3 has 16 residues. Germline lookup yields CDR1 MNHNS and CDR2 SASEGT. The CDR3: CASSESPNRAGREQYF. Written as DNA, the CDR3 is TGTGCCAGCAGTGAATCCCCAAACAGGGCTGGTAGAGAGCAGTACTTC.

This sequence joins TRBV19 and TRBJ1-5; D possibly corresponds to TRBD1 (6 bases). The CDR3 loop spans 13 amino acids. Trimming removed 10 bases from V and 5 bases from J, with 15 bases in between. Germline V gene data show CDR1 as LNHDA and CDR2 as SQIVND (reference sequence). This CDR3 is CATNRGGDQPQHF. The CDR3 DNA is TGTGCCACCAATAGAGGGGGGGATCAGCCCCAGCATTTT.

This clonotype was seen a few times. The gene calls are TRBV20-1 and TRBJ2-3; D is perhaps TRBD2 (6 bases). Germline lookup yields CDR1 DFQATT and CDR2 SNEGSKA (reference sequence). V was shortened by 6 bases and J by 1 base, with 17 bases between the two germline ends. The CDR3 has 15 amino acids. CDR3 region: CSASGTDIRTDTQYF. In DNA form, the CDR3 reads TGCAGTGCGTCCGGGACTGATATTCGCACAGATACGCAGTATTTT.

The rearrangement joins TRBV7-2 to TRBJ1-5, with 8 bases matching TRBD1. The CDR3 is 17 residues long. Trimming removed 0 bases from V and 7 bases from J; junction bases left unmatched: 11. CDR1 is SGHTA, CDR2 FQGNSA, per germline. CDR3 DNA: TGTGCCAGCAGCTTAGCGTCCAAGAGCAGGGGGCACCAGCCCCAGCATTTT. Encoded protein: CASSLASKSRGHQPQHF. Supplemented by reference TRBV7-2 and TRBJ1-5, the full variable domain reads GAGVSQSPSNKVTEKGKDVELRCDPISGHTALYWYRQSLGQGLEFLIYFQGNSAPDKSGLPSDRFSAERTGGSVSTLTIQRTQQEDSAVYLCASSLASKSRGHQPQHFGDGTRLSIL.

The V call is TRBV28, the J call TRBJ2-2, with D hard to call. Looked up from germline, CDR1 is MDHEN and CDR2 is SYDVKM. CDR3 length: 15 amino acids. V was trimmed by 2 bases and J by 6 bases, leaving 13 bases between them. CDR3 DNA: TGTGCCAGCAGTTTAGGAGACTCGGAGTCCGGGGAGCTGTTTTTT. Its protein is CASSLGDSESGELFF.

The J gene is TRBJ2-7, the V gene TRBV2; tentatively, D is TRBD2 (6 bases). The CDR3 is made up of 14 amino acids. V was trimmed by 0 bases and J by 2 bases, leaving 8 bases between them. From germline, CDR1 is SNHLY and CDR2 FYNNEI. DNA for the CDR3: TGTGCCAGCAGTGAAGCCGGGGGTCCCTACGAGCAGTACTTC. This gives the protein CASSEAGGPYEQYF. The full variable domain, completed using reference TRBV2 and TRBJ2-7, is EPEVTQTPSHQVTQMGQEVILRCVPISNHLYFYWYRQILGQKVEFLVSFYNNEISEKSEIFDDQFSVERPDGSNFTLKIRSTKLEDSAMYFCASSEAGGPYEQYFGPGTRLTVT.

This clonotype came up a few times. The chain recombines TRBV10-3 with TRBJ1-2, with D possibly being TRBD1 (5 bases). V gave up 6 bases and J gave up 6 bases, with 11 bases separating them. The V gene's germline CDR1 is ENHRY and CDR2 SYGVKD. The CDR3 totals 12 residues. This CDR3 is CAISGGWDGYTF. The CDR3 DNA reads TGTGCCATCAGCGGGGGGTGGGATGGCTACACCTTC.

The chain has TRBV5-5 and TRBJ1-2; 9 bases map to TRBD1. Trimming removed 2 bases from V and 1 base from J; junction bases left unmatched: 3. CDR3 length equals 15 residues. The germline gives CDR1 SGHKS, CDR2 YYEKEE (reference sequence). CDR3 sequence (DNA): TGTGCCAGCAGCTTTGGGGACAGGGTTAACTATGGCTACACCTTC. This codes for CASSFGDRVNYGYTF.

This chain links TRBV7-9 with TRBJ2-3; maybe TRBD1 (5 bases). Trimming took off 1 base at V and 2 bases at J, with 16 bases between the two ends. This CDR3 is 17 amino acids long. From germline, CDR1 is SEHNR and CDR2 FQNEAQ (reference sequence). CDR3 nucleotides: TGTGCCAGCAGCTTAGGAGAACAGGCCTCTTACACAGATACGCAGTATTTT. This translates into CASSLGEQASYTDTQYF. The full variable domain, with the rest looked up from reference TRBV7-9 and TRBJ2-3, is DTGVSQNPRHKITKRGQNVTFRCDPISEHNRLYWYRQTLGQGPEFLTYFQNEAQLEKSRLLSDRFSAERPKGSFSTLEIQRTEQGDSAMYLCASSLGEQASYTDTQYFGPGTRLTVL.